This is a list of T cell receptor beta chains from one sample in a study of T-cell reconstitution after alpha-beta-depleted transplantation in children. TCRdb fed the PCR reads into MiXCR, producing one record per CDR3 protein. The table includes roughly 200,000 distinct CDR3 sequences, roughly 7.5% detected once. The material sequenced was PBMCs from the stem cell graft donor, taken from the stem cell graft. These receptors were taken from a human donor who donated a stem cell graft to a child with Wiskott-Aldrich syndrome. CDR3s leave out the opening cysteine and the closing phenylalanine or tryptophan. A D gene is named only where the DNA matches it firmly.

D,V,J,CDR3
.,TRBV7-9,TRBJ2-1,ASSLSRPQKASYNEQF
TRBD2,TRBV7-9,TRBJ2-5,ASSLGVAGGQETQY
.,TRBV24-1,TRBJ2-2,ATSDGVLWSGELF
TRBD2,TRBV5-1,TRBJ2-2,ASSLVASGNTGELF
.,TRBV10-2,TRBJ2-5,ASRGGETQY
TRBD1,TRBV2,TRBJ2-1,ASSDGQGNPNEQF
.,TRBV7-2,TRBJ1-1,ASSLLAASVGFVSNTEAF
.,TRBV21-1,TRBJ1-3,ASSKTDRGPGNTIY
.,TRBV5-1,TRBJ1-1,ASSLDRLNTEAF
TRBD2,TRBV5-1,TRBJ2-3,ASSLVTSGGAVSTDTQY
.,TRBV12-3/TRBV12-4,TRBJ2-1,ASSSGGSNEQF
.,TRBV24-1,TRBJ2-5,ATTFSGLGQQETQY
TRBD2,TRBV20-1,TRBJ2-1,SARDRPASGRGNEQF
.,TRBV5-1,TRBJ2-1,ASSLAVGPSSYNEQF
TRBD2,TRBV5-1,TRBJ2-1,ASSLAPGLAKGEQF
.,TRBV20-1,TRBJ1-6,SARVGGNSPLH
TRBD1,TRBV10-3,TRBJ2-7,AISDLGQGSYEQY
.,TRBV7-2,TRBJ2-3,ASSLEVADTQY
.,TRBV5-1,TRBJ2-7,ASSLVTSYEQY
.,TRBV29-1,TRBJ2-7,SVGSPGHRYEQY
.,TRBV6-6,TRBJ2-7,ASSYSTGSEQY
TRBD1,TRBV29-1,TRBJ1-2,SVRTGEGYT
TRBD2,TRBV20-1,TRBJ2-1,SANALAGPKSYNEQF
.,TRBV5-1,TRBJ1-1,ASSLAKGGAEAF
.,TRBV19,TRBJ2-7,ASSIVSGGGAYEQY
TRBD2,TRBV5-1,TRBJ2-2,ASSPRTSGGVGPFANTGELF
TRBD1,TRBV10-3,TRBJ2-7,AFPDRERYEQY